This T cell receptor (beta chain) was recorded in a study of early T cells in non-severe SARS-CoV-2 infection (dated by TCRdb to the early 2020s). Regarding the complete study: Because TCR sequencing relied on bulk RNA taken from unsorted whole blood, pairing of alpha and beta chains was not possible.

Libraries were built with 5' RACE. TCRdb shows the sequencer as NextSeq 500. The TCR library protocol attached unique molecular identifiers to individual cDNA molecules to correct for sequencing error and PCR bias. TCR alpha and beta chains were both sequenced, and the abundances of alpha and beta sequences in each sample were closely correlated with each other. The study's processing was this. V gene, J gene and CDR3 annotation of TCR sequences was performed with Decombinator V4. Expanded TCRs were defined as changing significantly between any two time points under a Poisson model with p below 0.0001. Abundances of TCRs were expressed as counts per million after normalisation to the total number of TCRs sequenced in each sample. TRAV1-2 paired with TRAJ12, TRAJ20 or TRAJ33 defined MAIT TCRs, while TRAV10 paired with TRAJ18 defined iNKT TCRs. VDJdb, accessed 1 November 2021, was searched for CMV, EBV and SARS-CoV-2 annotated TCRs, excluding TCRs annotated for multiple antigens. TCRdb trimmed the raw reads at Q25, called clones with MiXCR and kept productive beta chains. Under each unique CDR3 protein, matching rows form one entry showing the most common genes and DNA. TCRdb's processing, not the authors', yielded these V and J calls. The sample data list 60,000 to 75,000 distinct CDR3 sequences, and more than 3.5% of these were observed just once. 3% to 4% of the sample is in the top ten clones.

Overall study outcomes, separate from this receptor: VDJdb matching was skewed toward anti-spike CD8 responses and likely underestimated virus-specific expansions by missing private and CD4 specificities.

Counted from cysteine to phenylalanine, this CDR3 has 12 amino acids. Of all the DNA, just the CDR3 is kept, 36 bases in frame from base 1. Looking up the germline V gene yields CDR1 SQVTM and CDR2 ANQGSEA. Clipping removes 5 bases from V and 5 bases from J, with 5 as the unmatched junction base count. This clonotype was recorded many times. Its antigen is unknown. No base qualities exist here, and no much larger clone lies one base off it. The study was a case-control design nested within a healthcare worker cohort in London, UK, with weekly nasopharyngeal swab PCR tests and blood sampling. Healthcare workers were enrolled in the week of the UK lockdown, from 23 to 31 March 2020, and were followed every week for up to roughly 16 weeks.

The material was whole blood, obtained at baseline. This receptor was identified in an adult who was a healthcare worker with PCR-confirmed SARS-CoV-2 infection or an uninfected control (not recorded which). The donor label of this sample is uncertain. The chain was built from TRBV29-1 and TRBJ1-1; TRBD1 fits 7 bases in the junction. This receptor carries the CDR3 CSVPQGVTEAFF. The sequence in DNA is TGCAGCGTTCCCCAGGGGGTAACTGAAGCTTTCTTT.